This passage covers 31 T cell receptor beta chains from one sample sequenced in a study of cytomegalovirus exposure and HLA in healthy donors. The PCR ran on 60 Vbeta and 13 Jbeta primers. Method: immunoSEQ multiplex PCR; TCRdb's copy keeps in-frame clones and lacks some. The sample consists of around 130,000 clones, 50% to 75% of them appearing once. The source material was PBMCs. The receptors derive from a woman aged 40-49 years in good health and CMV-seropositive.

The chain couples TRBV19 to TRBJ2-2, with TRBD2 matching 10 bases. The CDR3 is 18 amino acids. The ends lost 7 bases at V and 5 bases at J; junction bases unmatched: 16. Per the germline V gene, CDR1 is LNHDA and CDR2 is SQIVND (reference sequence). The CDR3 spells CASTPGASGSFGTGELFF. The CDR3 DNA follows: TGTGCCAGTACCCCAGGGGCTAGCGGGAGTTTTGGGACCGGGGAGCTGTTTTTT.

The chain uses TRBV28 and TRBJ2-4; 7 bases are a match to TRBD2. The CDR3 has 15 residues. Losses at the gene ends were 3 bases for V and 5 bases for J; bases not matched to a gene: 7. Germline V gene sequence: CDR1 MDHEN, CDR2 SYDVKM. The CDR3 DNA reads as TGTGCCAGCAGTTTTGGCCTAGCGGCCCAAAACATTCAGTACTTC. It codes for CASSFGLAAQNIQYF.

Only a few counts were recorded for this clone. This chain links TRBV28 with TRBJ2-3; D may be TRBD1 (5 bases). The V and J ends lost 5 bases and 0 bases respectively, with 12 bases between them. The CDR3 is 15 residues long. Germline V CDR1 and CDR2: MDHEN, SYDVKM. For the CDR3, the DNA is TGTGCCAGCAGTCAGGGCGGCGCAAGCACAGATACGCAGTATTTT. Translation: CASSQGGASTDTQYF.

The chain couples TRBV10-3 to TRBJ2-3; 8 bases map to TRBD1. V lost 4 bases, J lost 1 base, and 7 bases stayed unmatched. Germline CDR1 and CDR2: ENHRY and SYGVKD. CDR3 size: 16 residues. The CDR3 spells CAISVESTGGTDTQYF. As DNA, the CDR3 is TGTGCCATCAGTGTGGAGTCGACAGGGGGCACAGATACGCAGTATTTT.

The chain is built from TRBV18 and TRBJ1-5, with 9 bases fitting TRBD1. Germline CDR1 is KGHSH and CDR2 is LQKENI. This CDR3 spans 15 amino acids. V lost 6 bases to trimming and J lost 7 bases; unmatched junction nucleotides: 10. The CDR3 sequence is CASSDTGGREQPQHF. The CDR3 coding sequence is TGTGCCAGCTCGGACACAGGGGGCCGTGAGCAGCCCCAGCATTTT. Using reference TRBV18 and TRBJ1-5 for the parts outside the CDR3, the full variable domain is NAGVMQNPRHLVRRRGQEARLRCSPMKGHSHVYWYRQLPEEGLKFMVYLQKENIIDESGMPKERFSAEFPKEGPSILRIQQVVRGDSAAYFCASSDTGGREQPQHFGDGTRLSIL.

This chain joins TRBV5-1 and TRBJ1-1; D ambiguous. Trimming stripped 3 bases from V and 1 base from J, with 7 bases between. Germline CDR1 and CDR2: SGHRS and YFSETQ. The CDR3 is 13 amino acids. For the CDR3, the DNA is TGCGCCAGCAGCTCCCATAGGAACACTGAAGCTTTCTTT. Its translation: CASSSHRNTEAFF. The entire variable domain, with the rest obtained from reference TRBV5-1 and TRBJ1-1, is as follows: KAGVTQTPRYLIKTRGQQVTLSCSPISGHRSVSWYQQTPGQGLQFLFEYFSETQRNKGNFPGRFSGRQFSNSRSEMNVSTLELGDSALYLCASSSHRNTEAFFGQGTRLTVV.

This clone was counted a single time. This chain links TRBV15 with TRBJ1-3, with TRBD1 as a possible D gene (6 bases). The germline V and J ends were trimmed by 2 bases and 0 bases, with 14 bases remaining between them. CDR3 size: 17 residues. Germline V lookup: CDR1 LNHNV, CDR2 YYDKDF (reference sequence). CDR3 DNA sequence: TGTGCCACCAGCAGACCGGGACACCAAGCCTCTGGAAACACCATATATTTT. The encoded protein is CATSRPGHQASGNTIYF.

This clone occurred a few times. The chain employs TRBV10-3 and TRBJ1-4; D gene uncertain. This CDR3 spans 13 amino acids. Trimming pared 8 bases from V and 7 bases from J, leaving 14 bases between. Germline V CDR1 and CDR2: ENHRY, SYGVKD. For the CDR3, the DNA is TGTGCCATCTCTTCAGAGGCGGGTGAAAAACTGTTTTTT. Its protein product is CAISSEAGEKLFF.

The chain's CDR3 is CASRAIGQARNTIYF. DNA of the CDR3: TGTGCCAGCAGAGCTATAGGACAGGCACGAAACACCATATATTTT. The chain is built from TRBV2 and TRBJ1-3; 7 nucleotides align to TRBD1. V shed 6 bases, J shed 5 bases, and the junction held 10 bases outside the gene matches. The CDR3 has 15 amino acids. CDR1 is SNHLY, CDR2 FYNNEI, per germline.

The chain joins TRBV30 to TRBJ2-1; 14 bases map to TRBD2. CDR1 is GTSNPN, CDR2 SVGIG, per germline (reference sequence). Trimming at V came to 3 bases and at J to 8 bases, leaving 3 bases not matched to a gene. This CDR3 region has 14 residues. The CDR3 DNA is TGTGCCTGGAGCCCGGGACTAGCGGGGGATGAGCAGTTCTTC. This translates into CAWSPGLAGDEQFF.

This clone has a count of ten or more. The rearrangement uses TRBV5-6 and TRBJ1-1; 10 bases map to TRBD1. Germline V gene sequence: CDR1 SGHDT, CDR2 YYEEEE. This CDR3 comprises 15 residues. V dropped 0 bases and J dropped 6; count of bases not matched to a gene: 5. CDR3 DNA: TGTGCCAGCAGCTTGGTCGGGACAGGGGAGTCTGAAGCTTTCTTT. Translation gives CASSLVGTGESEAFF. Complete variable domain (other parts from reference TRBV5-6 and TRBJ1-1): DAGVTQSPTHLIKTRGQQVTLRCSPKSGHDTVSWYQQALGQGPQFIFQYYEEEERQRGNFPDRFSGHQFPNYSSELNVNALLLGDSALYLCASSLVGTGESEAFFGQGTRLTVV.

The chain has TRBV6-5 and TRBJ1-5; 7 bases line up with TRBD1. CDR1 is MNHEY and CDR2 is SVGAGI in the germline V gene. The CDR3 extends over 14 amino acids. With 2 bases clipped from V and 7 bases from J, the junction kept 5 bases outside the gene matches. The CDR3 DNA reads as TGTGCCAGCAGTTACAACGAAGGGGGCCAGCCCCAGCATTTT. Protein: CASSYNEGGQPQHF.

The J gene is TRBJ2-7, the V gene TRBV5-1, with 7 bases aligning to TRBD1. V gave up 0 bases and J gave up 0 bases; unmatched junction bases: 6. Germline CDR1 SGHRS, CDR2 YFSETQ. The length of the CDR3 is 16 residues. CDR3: CASSLGGTVFSYEQYF. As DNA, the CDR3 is TGCGCCAGCAGCTTGGGGGGGACAGTGTTCTCCTACGAGCAGTACTTC.

In nucleotides, the CDR3 is TGCGCCAGCAGCGGTCTGACTAGCGGGCGCTCCTACAATGAGCAGTTCTTC. Translating it yields CASSGLTSGRSYNEQFF. The chain recombines TRBV5-1 with TRBJ2-1; TRBD2 matches 10 bases. This CDR3 is built from 17 residues. Per germline, CDR1 SGHRS and CDR2 YFSETQ. Germline trimming cut 4 bases from V and 0 bases from J; bases unmatched to any gene: 7.

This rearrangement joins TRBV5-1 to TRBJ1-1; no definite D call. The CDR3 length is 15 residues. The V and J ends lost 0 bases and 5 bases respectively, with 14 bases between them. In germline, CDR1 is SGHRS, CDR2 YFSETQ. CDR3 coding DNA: TGCGCCAGCAGCTTGGATTCGGGCGCGGGAACTGAAGCTTTCTTT. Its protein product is CASSLDSGAGTEAFF.

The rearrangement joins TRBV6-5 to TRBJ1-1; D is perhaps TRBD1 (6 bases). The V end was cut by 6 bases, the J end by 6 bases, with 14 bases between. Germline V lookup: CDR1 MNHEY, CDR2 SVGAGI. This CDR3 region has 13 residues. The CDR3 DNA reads TGTGCCAGCAGCCGAAGGGGGACCCCTGAAGCTTTCTTT. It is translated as CASSRRGTPEAFF.

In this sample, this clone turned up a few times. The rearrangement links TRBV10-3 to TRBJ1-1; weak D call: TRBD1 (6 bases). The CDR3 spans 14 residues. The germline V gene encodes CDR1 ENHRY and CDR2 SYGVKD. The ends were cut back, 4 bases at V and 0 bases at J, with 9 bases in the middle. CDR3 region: CAISAGQMNTEAFF. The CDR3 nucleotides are TGTGCCATCAGTGCCGGACAGATGAACACTGAAGCTTTCTTT.

This CDR3 reads CASSLSHANYGYTF. CDR3 DNA sequence: TGTGCCAGCAGTTTATCGCACGCGAACTATGGCTACACCTTC. The chain recombines TRBV27 with TRBJ1-2; D gene uncertain. CDR3 length: 14 amino acids. V dropped 0 bases and J dropped 2 bases, with 7 bases sitting between them. CDR1 MNHEY and CDR2 SMNVEV come from the germline V gene (reference sequence).

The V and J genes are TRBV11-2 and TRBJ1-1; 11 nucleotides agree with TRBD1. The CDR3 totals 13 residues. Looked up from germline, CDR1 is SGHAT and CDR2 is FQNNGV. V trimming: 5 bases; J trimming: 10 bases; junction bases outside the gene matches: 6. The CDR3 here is CASSLRDRGGAFF. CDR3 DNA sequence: TGTGCCAGCAGCCTCCGGGACAGGGGGGGAGCTTTCTTT.

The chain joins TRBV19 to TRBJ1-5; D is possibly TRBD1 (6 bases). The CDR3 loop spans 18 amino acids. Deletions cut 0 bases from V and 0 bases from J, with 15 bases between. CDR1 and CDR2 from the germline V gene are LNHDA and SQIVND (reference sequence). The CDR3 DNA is TGTGCCAGTAGTATAGAGCTGGGGACACATTATAGCAATCAGCCCCAGCATTTT. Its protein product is CASSIELGTHYSNQPQHF.

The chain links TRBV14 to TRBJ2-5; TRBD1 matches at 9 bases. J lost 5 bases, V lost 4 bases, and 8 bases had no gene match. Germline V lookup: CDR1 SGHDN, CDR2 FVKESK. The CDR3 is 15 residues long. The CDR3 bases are TGTGCCAGCAGCCGTAGGGACAGGGTGACGGAGACCCAGTACTTC. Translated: CASSRRDRVTETQYF.

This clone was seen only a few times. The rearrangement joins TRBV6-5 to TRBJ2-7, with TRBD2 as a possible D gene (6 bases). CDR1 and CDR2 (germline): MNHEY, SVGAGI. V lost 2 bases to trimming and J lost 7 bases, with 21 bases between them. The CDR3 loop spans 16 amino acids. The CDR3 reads CASSYQGGATFQEQYF. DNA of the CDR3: TGTGCCAGCAGTTACCAAGGCGGGGCTACCTTTCAAGAGCAGTACTTC.

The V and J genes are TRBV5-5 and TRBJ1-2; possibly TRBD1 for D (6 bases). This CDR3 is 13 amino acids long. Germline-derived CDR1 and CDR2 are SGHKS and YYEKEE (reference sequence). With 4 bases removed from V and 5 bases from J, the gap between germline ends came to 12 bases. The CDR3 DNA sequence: TGTGCCAGCAGCCTACCCACAGGGTATGGCTACACCTTC. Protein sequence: CASSLPTGYGYTF.

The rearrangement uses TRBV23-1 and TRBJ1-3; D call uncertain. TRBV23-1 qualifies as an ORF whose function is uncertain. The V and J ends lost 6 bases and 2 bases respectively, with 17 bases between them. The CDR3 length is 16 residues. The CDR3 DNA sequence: TGCGCCAGCAGCCCAACCGCCGGGAAGGCTGGAAACACCATATATTTT. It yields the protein CASSPTAGKAGNTIYF.

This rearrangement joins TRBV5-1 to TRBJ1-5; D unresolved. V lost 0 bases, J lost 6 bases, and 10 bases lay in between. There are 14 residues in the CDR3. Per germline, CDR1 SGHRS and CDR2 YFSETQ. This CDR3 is CASSLVPGSQPQHF. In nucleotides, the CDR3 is TGCGCCAGCAGCTTGGTTCCCGGGAGTCAGCCCCAGCATTTT.

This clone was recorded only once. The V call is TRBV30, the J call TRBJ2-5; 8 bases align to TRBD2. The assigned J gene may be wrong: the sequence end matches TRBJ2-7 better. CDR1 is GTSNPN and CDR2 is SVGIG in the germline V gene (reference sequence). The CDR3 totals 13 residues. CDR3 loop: CAWRAGGSHEQYF. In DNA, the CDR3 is TGTGCCTGGCGCGCGGGGGGCAGCCACGAGCAGTACTTC.

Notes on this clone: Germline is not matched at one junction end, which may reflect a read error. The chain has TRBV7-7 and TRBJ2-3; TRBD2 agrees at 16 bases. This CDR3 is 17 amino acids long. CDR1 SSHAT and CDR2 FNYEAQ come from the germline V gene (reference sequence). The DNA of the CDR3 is TGTGCTAGCAGCCCGGGACTAGCGGGAGGGCCGAGGGATACGCAGTATTTT. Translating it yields CASSPGLAGGPRDTQYF.

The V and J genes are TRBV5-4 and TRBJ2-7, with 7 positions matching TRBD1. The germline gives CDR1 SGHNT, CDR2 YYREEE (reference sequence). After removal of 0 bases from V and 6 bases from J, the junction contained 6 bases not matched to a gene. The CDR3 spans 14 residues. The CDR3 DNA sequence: TGTGCCAGCAGCTTGGGAGGGGGCGCGAGCGAGCAGTACTTC. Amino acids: CASSLGGGASEQYF.

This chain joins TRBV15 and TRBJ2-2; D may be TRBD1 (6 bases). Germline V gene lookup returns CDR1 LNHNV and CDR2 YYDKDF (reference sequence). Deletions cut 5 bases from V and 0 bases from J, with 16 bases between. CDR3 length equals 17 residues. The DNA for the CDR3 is TGTGCCACCAGCGGACCAGGGACATTCGCGAACACCGGGGAGCTGTTTTTT. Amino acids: CATSGPGTFANTGELFF.

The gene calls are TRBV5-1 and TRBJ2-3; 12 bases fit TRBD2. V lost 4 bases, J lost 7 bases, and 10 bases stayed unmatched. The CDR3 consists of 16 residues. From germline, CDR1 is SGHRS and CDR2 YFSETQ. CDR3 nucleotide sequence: TGCGCCAGCAGCCCGGGACTAGCGGGCCCCACCAATACGCAGTATTTT. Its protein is CASSPGLAGPTNTQYF.

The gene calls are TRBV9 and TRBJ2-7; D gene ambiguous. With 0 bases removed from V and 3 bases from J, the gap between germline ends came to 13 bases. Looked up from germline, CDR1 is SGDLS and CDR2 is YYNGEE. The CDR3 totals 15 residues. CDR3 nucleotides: TGTGCCAGCAGCGTAGGAGGAAACACCTACTACGAGCAGTACTTC. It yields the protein CASSVGGNTYYEQYF.